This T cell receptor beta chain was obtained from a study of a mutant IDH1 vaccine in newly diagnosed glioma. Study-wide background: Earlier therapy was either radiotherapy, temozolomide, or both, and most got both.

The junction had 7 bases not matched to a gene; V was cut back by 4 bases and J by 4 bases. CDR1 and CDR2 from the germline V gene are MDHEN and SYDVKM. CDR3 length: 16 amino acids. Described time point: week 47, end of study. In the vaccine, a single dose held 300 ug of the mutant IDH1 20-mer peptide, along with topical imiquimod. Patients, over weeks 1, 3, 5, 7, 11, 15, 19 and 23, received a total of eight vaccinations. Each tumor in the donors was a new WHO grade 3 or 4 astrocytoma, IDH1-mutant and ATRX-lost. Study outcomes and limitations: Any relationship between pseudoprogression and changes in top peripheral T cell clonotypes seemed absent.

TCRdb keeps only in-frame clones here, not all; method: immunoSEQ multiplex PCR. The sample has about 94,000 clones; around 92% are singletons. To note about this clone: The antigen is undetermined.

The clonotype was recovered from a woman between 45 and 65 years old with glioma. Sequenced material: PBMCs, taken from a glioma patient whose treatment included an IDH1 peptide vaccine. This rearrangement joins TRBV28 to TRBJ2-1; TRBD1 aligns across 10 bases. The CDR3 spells CASSSSGQGRYNEQFF. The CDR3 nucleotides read TGTGCCAGCAGTTCCTCGGGACAGGGGAGGTACAATGAGCAGTTCTTC.